This entry is about one T cell receptor beta chain. Its antigen remains undetermined. Per-base qualities were not stored, and no clone one base away is much larger. Deletion took 0 bases off V and 1 base off J, with a span of 6 bases between the germline ends. The germline V gene (reference sequence) specifies LNHDA as CDR1 and SQIVND as CDR2. There are 14 amino acids in the CDR3, from cysteine to phenylalanine inclusive. CDR3 DNA only is kept here, 42 bases in frame from base 1. Read against the paper, the sample's time point label means: baseline before first vaccination. The vaccinee samples were drawn from two UK trials, COV001 and COV002, one of which was a single-blind randomized controlled phase 2/3 trial testing AZD1222 (ChAdOx1 nCoV-19) in healthy adults. For TCRbeta chain sequencing, PBMC samples were collected from trial participants at day 0 and at day 28 after the second dose. The CDR3 regions of human TCRbeta chains were analyzed by immunosequencing. The paper's data handling went like this. TCRs in the repertoires were compared against a reference library of SARS-CoV-2-specific TCRs that had been generated with the MIRA antigen-specificity platform. Breadth was defined as the fraction of unique TCRs that were SARS-CoV-2-associated, and depth was defined as the fraction of total T cells that were SARS-CoV-2-associated. Using the MIRA data, each spike-specific TCR was assigned both to the spike region to which the TCR was reactive and to a CD4 or CD8 class. Log10-transformed breadth and depth values were compared by one-way ANOVA with Sidak's multiple comparisons tests. This immuneACCESS table, as held by TCRdb, lists in-frame sequences with V and J called but not all clones. Of the missing ones, under half trace to an unresolved V gene in checked studies; the others have no known cause. Clonal size and the V and J genes are those of that table, whereas D and trimming came from the DNA. This sample has about 150,000 clones in its table, and about 92% of those were observed once. The ten largest clonotypes hold 7.5% to 9.5% of the sample.

This sample is part of a study of T cell responses to AZD1222 COVID-19 vaccine (dated by TCRdb to about 2021). In the study overall: AZD1222 recipients with second doses at about 4 weeks or about 12 weeks were pooled, because spike-specific TCR depth and breadth did not differ between schedules. A total of under 250 trial participants underwent TCR sequencing, of whom about 200 had received two doses of AZD1222 and around 25 had received two doses of the MenACWY control vaccine. Trial participants were enrolled into age subgroups of 18-55, 56-69 and 70-plus years, which contained approximately 150, 30 and 60 TCR-sequenced participants, respectively. General conclusions and limits of the study: The vaccine-associated CD4 TCRs covered the entire spike protein, and the dominant responses fell in regions 160-218 and 743-854. Most participants were white British and females outnumbered males, and the authors suggested that clonal diversity may have been underestimated. Conclusions about previously exposed vaccinees were limited because only six AZD1222 recipients were SARS-CoV-2 seropositive at baseline. No day 14 peak-response samples were available, so repertoires were characterized only after the peak T cell response. In the small 56-69-year group, the increase in depth fell short of significance, most likely because of low power. Nearly half of unique spike-specific TCRs reportedly recognized epitopes outside regions mutated in the B.1.351 and B.1.1.7 variants. After two AZD1222 doses, both the breadth and the depth of spike-specific TCRs were significantly higher than at day 0 and than in MenACWY recipients.

The sequencing here drew on peripheral blood, taken on day 0 of AZD1222 vaccination. The chain employs TRBV19 and TRBJ1-1; the D gene is unclear. The TCR originated in an adult in good health. At the DNA level, the sequence is TGTGCCAGTAGTATAGAGCAGACGAACACTGAAGCTTTCTTT. Its protein reads: CASSIEQTNTEAFF.